This T cell receptor (beta chain) comes out of a study of T cell changes during pregnancy in multiple sclerosis. This clone occurred a few times. The table came from immunoSEQ multiplex PCR; TCRdb's copy has only in-frame clones and leaves some out. The sample carries around 80,000 clones, approximately 93% recorded once. The CDR3 covers 11 residues. The ends were cut back, 4 bases at V and 6 bases at J, with 6 bases in the middle. Germline CDR1 is SNHLY and CDR2 is FYNNEI. This TCR was sampled from a female donor in good health, enrolled as a control in a pregnancy study. The sample consisted of peripheral blood, taken in the second trimester of pregnancy. The chain employs TRBV2 and TRBJ1-1; D may be TRBD1 (5 bases). CDR3 loop: CASSGRAEAFF. Here the CDR3 DNA reads TGTGCCAGCAGTGGCAGGGCTGAAGCTTTCTTT.